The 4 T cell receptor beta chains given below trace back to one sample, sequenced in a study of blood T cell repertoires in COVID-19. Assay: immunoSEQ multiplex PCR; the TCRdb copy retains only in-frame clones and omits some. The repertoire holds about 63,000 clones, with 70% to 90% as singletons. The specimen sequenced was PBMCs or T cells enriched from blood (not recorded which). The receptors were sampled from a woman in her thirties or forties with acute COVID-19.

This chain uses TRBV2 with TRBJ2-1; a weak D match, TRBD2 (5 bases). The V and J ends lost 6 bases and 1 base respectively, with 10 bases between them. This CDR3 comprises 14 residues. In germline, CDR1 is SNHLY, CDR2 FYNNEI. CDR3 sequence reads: CASRLAPSYNEQFF. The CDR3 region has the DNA TGTGCCAGCAGATTAGCGCCGTCCTACAATGAGCAGTTCTTC.

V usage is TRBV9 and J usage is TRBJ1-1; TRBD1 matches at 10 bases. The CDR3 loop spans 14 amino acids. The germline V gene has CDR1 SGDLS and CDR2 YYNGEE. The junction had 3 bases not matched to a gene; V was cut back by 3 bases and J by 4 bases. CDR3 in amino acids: CASSADRGPTEAFF. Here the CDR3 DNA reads TGTGCCAGCAGCGCCGACAGGGGGCCCACTGAAGCTTTCTTT.

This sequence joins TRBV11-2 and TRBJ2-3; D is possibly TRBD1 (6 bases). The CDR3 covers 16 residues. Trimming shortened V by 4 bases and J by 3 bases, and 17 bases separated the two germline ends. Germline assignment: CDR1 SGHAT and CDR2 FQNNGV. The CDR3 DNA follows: TGTGCCAGCAGCTCCCAGGGGAGAGTTAGTACAGATACGCAGTATTTT. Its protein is CASSSQGRVSTDTQYF.

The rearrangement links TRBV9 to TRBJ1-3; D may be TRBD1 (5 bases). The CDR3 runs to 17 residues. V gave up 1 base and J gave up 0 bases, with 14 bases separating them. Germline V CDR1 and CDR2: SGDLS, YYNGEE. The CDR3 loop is CASSVLDSTNSGNTIYF. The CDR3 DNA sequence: TGTGCCAGCAGCGTACTCGACAGTACCAACTCTGGAAACACCATATATTTT.